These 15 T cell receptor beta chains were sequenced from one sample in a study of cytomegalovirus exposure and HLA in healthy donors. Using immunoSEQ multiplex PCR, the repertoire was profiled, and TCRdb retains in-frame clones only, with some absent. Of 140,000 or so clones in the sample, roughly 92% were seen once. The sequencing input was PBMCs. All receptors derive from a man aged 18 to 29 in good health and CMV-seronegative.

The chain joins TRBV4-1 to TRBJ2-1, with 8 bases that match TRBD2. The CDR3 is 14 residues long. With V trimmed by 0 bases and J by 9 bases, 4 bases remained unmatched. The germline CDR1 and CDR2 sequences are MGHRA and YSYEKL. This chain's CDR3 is CASSQETSGSEQFF. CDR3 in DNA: TGCGCCAGCAGCCAAGAAACTAGCGGCAGTGAGCAGTTCTTC.

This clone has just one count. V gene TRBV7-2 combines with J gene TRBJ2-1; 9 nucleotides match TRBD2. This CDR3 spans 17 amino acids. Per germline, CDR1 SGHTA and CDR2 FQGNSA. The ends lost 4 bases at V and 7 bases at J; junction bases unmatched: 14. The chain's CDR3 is CASSWWSAGGPFNEQFF. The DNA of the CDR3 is TGTGCCAGCAGCTGGTGGTCGGCGGGAGGGCCGTTTAATGAGCAGTTCTTC.

The CDR3 region is CASSFKRGDGTDTQYF. The CDR3 DNA reads TGTGCCAGCAGCTTCAAGCGGGGGGATGGGACAGATACGCAGTATTTT. The gene calls are TRBV5-4 and TRBJ2-3, with 9 bases identical to TRBD2. The CDR3 sequence is 16 residues long. Germline V lookup: CDR1 SGHNT, CDR2 YYREEE (reference sequence). V gave up 2 bases and J gave up 3 bases; unmatched junction bases: 7.

CDR3 region: CASSQVGLATYEQYV. The CDR3 DNA is TGTGCCAGCAGCCAGGTTGGACTAGCGACTTACGAGCAGTACGTC. The chain couples TRBV5-4 to TRBJ2-7; the match to TRBD2 covers 9 bases. V shed 4 bases, J shed 4 bases, and the junction held 9 bases outside the gene matches. CDR3 length: 15 amino acids. The germline V gene has CDR1 SGHNT and CDR2 YYREEE (reference sequence).

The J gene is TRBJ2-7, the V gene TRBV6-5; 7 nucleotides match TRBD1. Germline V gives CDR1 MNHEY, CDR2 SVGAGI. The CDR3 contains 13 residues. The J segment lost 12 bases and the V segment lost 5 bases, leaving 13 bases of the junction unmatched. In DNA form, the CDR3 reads TGTGCCAGCAGTCCGAAACAGACAGGGACCCTGTACGTC. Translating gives CASSPKQTGTLYV.

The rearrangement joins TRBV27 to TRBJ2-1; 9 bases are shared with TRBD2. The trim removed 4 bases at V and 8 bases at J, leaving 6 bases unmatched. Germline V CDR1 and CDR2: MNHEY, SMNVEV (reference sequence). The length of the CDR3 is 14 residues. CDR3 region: CASSSPSGTDEQFF. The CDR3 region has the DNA TGTGCCAGCAGTTCCCCTAGCGGGACAGATGAGCAGTTCTTC.

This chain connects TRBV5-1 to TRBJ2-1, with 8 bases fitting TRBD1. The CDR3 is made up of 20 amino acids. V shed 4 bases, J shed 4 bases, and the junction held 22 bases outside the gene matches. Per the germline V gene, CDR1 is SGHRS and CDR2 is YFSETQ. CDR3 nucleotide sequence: TGCGCCAGCAGCACCCCTGGACAGGGTCAATATCCCATGGGTTACAATGAGCAGTTCTTC. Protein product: CASSTPGQGQYPMGYNEQFF.

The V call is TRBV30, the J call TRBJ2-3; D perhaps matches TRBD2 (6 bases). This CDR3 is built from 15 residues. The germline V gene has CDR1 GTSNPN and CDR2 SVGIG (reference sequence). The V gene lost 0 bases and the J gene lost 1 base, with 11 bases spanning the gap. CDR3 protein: CAWSVRRRGTDTQYF. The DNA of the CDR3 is TGTGCCTGGAGTGTACGCCGGAGGGGCACAGATACGCAGTATTTT.

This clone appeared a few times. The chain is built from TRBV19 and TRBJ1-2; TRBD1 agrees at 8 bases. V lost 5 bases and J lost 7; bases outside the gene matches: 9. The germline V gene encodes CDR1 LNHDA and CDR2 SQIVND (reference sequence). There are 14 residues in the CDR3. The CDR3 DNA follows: TGTGCCAGTAGTGGTGCCAGGGGGCTGGGTGGCTACACCTTC. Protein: CASSGARGLGGYTF.

In DNA form, the CDR3 reads TGTGCCAGCGGGCAGGGGAACACTGAAGCTTTCTTT. As protein: CASGQGNTEAFF. The genes are TRBV25-1 and TRBJ1-1; the D gene is possibly TRBD1 (5 bases). The CDR3 consists of 12 residues. Germline lookup yields CDR1 MGHDK and CDR2 SYGVNS. With 8 bases removed from V and 1 base from J, the gap between germline ends came to 8 bases. Complete variable domain (other parts from reference TRBV25-1 and TRBJ1-1): EADIYQTPRYLVIGTGKKITLECSQTMGHDKMYWYQQDPGMELHLIHYSYGVNSTEKGDLSSESTVSRIRTEHFPLTLESARPSHTSQYLCASGQGNTEAFFGQGTRLTVV.

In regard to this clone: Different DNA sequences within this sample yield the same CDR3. The chain's CDR3 is CASSRDSFYGYTF. In DNA form, the CDR3 reads TGTGCCAGCAGCCGGGACAGCTTCTATGGCTACACCTTC. The chain has TRBV13 and TRBJ1-2; 7 nucleotides agree with TRBD1. The CDR3 is 13 amino acids. CDR1 and CDR2 from the germline V gene are PRHDT and FYEKMQ (reference sequence). V gave up 5 bases and J gave up 4 bases; unmatched junction bases: 4.

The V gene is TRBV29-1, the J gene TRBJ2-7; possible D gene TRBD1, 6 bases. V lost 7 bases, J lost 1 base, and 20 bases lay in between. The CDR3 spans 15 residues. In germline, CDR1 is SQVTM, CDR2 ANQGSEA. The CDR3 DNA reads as TGCAGCGCAAAATACGGGACAACCAGATCCTACGAGCAGTACTTC. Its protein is CSAKYGTTRSYEQYF.

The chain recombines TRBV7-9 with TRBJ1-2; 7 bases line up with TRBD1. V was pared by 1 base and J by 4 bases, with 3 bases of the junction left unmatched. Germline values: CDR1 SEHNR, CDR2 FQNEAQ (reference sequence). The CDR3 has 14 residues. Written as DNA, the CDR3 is TGTGCCAGCAGCTTAGATAACAGGGGCTATGGCTACACCTTC. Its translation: CASSLDNRGYGYTF.

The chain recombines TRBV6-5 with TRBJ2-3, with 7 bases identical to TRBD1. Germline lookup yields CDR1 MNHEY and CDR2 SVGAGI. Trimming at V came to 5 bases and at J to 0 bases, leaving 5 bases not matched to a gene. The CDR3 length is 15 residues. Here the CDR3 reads CASSAGTASTDTQYF. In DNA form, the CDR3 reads TGTGCCAGCAGTGCCGGGACAGCAAGCACAGATACGCAGTATTTT.

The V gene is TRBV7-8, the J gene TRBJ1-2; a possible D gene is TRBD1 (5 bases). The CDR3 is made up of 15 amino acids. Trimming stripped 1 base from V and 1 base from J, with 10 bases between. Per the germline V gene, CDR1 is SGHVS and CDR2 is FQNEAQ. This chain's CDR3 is CASSLGAGNNYGYTF. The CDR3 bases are TGTGCCAGCAGCTTAGGCGCAGGGAATAACTATGGCTACACCTTC.